The T cell receptor beta chain under discussion was sequenced for a study of neurological immune-mediated disorders. This CDR3 has 15 residues. Trimming removed 3 bases from V and 1 base from J; junction bases left unmatched: 7. The V gene's germline CDR1 is SQVTM and CDR2 ANQGSEA. It was from 2 million PBMCs stored at -80 C that the unsorted libraries were obtained. This clonotype was detected many times. With 10-nucleotide random UMIs, 5'RACE was used to make the cDNA. Whenever a sequencing run was performed, it yielded over 160 million TCR-beta sequences from 15-18 subjects. MiXCR, run by TCRdb on the 5' RACE reads, gives a single entry per CDR3 protein. Of tens of thousands of distinct CDR3 sequences listed, just over 2.5% are singletons.

This chain uses TRBV29-1 with TRBJ1-1; 8 nucleotides line up with TRBD1. This receptor was identified in a woman aged 25 to 39 with multiple sclerosis. Sequences were obtained from PBMCs. The CDR3 nucleotides read TGCAGCGTTGATCGGTGGGGACAGGAGAACACTGAAGCTTTCTTT. Translation: CSVDRWGQENTEAFF.